This TCR beta chain was identified in a study of spatial heterogeneity in lung cancer. The overall study: Sequences of the beta chain were consistently detected in greater numbers than alpha-chain sequences.

Unique molecular identifiers, one per molecule, were present on every TCR cDNA molecule. MiXCR, run by TCRdb on the 5' RACE reads, gives a single entry per CDR3 protein. The sample holds tens of thousands of distinct CDR3 sequences, 12% seen once. The CDR3 runs 14 residues. V lost 3 bases and J 1 base, leaving 8 bases between the germline ends. Time point described: sample taken at primary tumor resection. Sequencing was performed on whole RNA extracted from tumor and nontumor lung tissue, or from frozen PBMC, and the material was left unsorted. At least ten counts were recorded for this clonotype. The V call is TRBV12-3 or TRBV12-4, the J call TRBJ2-3; D is possibly TRBD2 (5 bases). The sequence was collected from a male donor with early-stage non-small cell lung cancer. Source: PBMCs, taken at surgery. In DNA, the CDR3 is TGTGCCAGCAGTTTGGGAGCGCGCACAGATACGCAGTATTTT. Its protein is CASSLGARTDTQYF.